The 10 T cell receptor beta chains listed next were all sequenced from one sample in a study of blood T cell repertoires in COVID-19. Method: immunoSEQ multiplex PCR; TCRdb's copy keeps in-frame clones and lacks some. This table holds a few hundred thousand clones, 88% found once. Source material: peripheral blood. These receptors all stem from a woman in her fifties or sixties with COVID-19, enrolled during active disease.

The sample holds many counts of this clone. The V call is TRBV30, the J call TRBJ1-2; D remains ambiguous. The germline CDR1 and CDR2 sequences are GTSNPN and SVGIG (reference sequence). Trimming shortened V by 6 bases and J by 5 bases, and 10 bases separated the two germline ends. CDR3 length equals 11 residues. In nucleotides, the CDR3 is TGTGCCTGTAAGCGACCGTATGGCTACACCTTC. Translated, it gives CACKRPYGYTF.

The CDR3 sequence is CASSPTSRAATEAFF. The CDR3, as DNA: TGTGCCAGCAGCCCAACTTCCAGGGCGGCCACTGAAGCTTTCTTT. This chain links TRBV11-2 with TRBJ1-1, with D maybe TRBD1 (5 bases). V was clipped by 5 bases and J by 4 bases, with 17 bases between them. Germline values: CDR1 SGHAT, CDR2 FQNNGV. The length of the CDR3 is 15 residues.

This chain links TRBV7-2 with TRBJ2-3, with a possible D match to TRBD2 (6 bases). This CDR3 comprises 12 residues. Trimming cost V 6 bases and J 4 bases, with 8 bases left between them. The germline V gene encodes CDR1 SGHTA and CDR2 FQGNSA. The CDR3 protein is CASSPGADTQYF. CDR3 DNA sequence: TGTGCCAGCAGTCCGGGGGCAGATACGCAGTATTTT.

The chain joins TRBV2 to TRBJ1-3; no clear D gene. There are 13 residues in the CDR3. The germline gives CDR1 SNHLY, CDR2 FYNNEI. Trimming removed 7 bases from V and 8 bases from J, with 15 bases in between. This CDR3 is CASTVDLVDTIYF. The CDR3 DNA is TGTGCCAGCACTGTCGACTTAGTAGACACCATATATTTT.

This sequence joins TRBV7-2 and TRBJ2-1; 11 positions match TRBD2. Trimming took 0 bases from V and 0 from J; bases not matched to a gene: 7. The CDR3 loop spans 19 amino acids. Germline V lookup: CDR1 SGHTA, CDR2 FQGNSA. This CDR3 is CASSLALAGGLSSYNEQFF. CDR3 coding DNA: TGTGCCAGCAGCTTAGCCCTAGCGGGGGGACTGAGCTCCTACAATGAGCAGTTCTTC. Variable domain in full (rest from reference TRBV7-2 and TRBJ2-1): GAGVSQSPSNKVTEKGKDVELRCDPISGHTALYWYRQSLGQGLEFLIYFQGNSAPDKSGLPSDRFSAERTGGSVSTLTIQRTQQEDSAVYLCASSLALAGGLSSYNEQFFGPGTRLTVL.

Only a few counts were recorded for this clone. The chain couples TRBV9 to TRBJ2-2; 8 nucleotides align to TRBD2. V lost 4 bases and J lost 1; bases outside the gene matches: 6. From germline, CDR1 is SGDLS and CDR2 YYNGEE. The CDR3 is 16 residues long. For the CDR3, the DNA is TGTGCCAGCAGCCCCTTCGGGGGGGAGAACACCGGGGAGCTGTTTTTT. Protein sequence: CASSPFGGENTGELFF.

V usage is TRBV10-3 and J usage is TRBJ1-2; D uncertain. The CDR3 sequence is 12 residues long. The V end lost 8 bases, the J end lost 4 bases, and 11 bases lay between the germline ends. CDR1 ENHRY and CDR2 SYGVKD come from the germline V gene. Here the CDR3 DNA reads TGTGCCATCCGAAGCACTTCCTATGGCTACACCTTC. Its protein product is CAIRSTSYGYTF.

V and J are TRBV9 and TRBJ1-2; TRBD1 matches at 7 bases. V dropped 0 bases and J dropped 8; count of bases not matched to a gene: 10. The CDR3 totals 15 residues. CDR1 SGDLS and CDR2 YYNGEE come from the germline V gene. The CDR3 sequence: CASSVGDRPSWGYTF. For the CDR3, the DNA is TGTGCCAGCAGCGTAGGGGACAGACCTTCATGGGGCTACACCTTC.

This chain joins TRBV6-5 and TRBJ1-1; D call uncertain. Looked up from germline, CDR1 is MNHEY and CDR2 is SVGAGI. The CDR3 sequence is 16 residues long. V dropped 4 bases and J dropped 4 bases, with 19 bases sitting between them. CDR3 nucleotide sequence: TGTGCCAGCAGTTTAGAAGTGACCTTCCGCGGCACTGAAGCTTTCTTT. Its translation: CASSLEVTFRGTEAFF.

The chain uses TRBV30 and TRBJ2-1; D is undetermined. Looked up from germline, CDR1 is GTSNPN and CDR2 is SVGIG (reference sequence). V lost 4 bases and J lost 9, with 7 bases in between. CDR3 length equals 10 residues. The chain's CDR3 is CAWITTEQFF. CDR3 coding DNA: TGTGCCTGGATCACTACTGAGCAGTTCTTC.